Presented here are 17 T cell receptor beta chains from one specimen sequenced in a study of cytomegalovirus exposure and HLA in healthy donors. PCR was performed using 60 Vbeta and 13 Jbeta primers. Generated by immunoSEQ multiplex PCR, the TCRdb table keeps only in-frame clones and is missing some. The table lists approximately 140,000 clones, more than 65% of them singletons, with roughly 6.8% in the top ten. Input material: PBMCs. The origin of the receptors is a middle-aged man in good health and CMV-seropositive.

The chain has TRBV6-1 and TRBJ1-6; D not certain. The germline V and J ends were trimmed by 2 bases and 10 bases, with 12 bases remaining between them. CDR1 MNHNS and CDR2 SASEGT come from the germline V gene. The CDR3 consists of 14 residues. CDR3 sequence (DNA): TGTGCCAGCAGTGAAATCCTAAAGGAGTCACCCCTCCACTTT. Translated: CASSEILKESPLHF.

The V call is TRBV7-6, the J call TRBJ1-2, with a possible D match to TRBD1 (5 bases). The CDR3 spans 14 residues. Deletions cut 2 bases from V and 8 bases from J, with 15 bases between. CDR1 and CDR2 from the germline V gene are SGHVS and FNYEAQ. CDR3 sequence: CASSLSQGVWGYTF. The CDR3 nucleotides are TGTGCCAGCAGCTTATCGCAGGGTGTGTGGGGCTACACCTTC. Complete variable domain (other parts from reference TRBV7-6 and TRBJ1-2): GAGVSQSPRYKVTKRGQDVALRCDPISGHVSLYWYRQALGQGPEFLTYFNYEAQQDKSGLPNDRFSAERPEGSISTLTIQRTEQRDSAMYRCASSLSQGVWGYTFGSGTRLTVV.

The chain employs TRBV9 and TRBJ2-5; 9 bases are shared with TRBD2. Germline CDR1 and CDR2: SGDLS and YYNGEE. With 4 bases clipped from V and 0 bases from J, the junction kept 4 bases outside the gene matches. This CDR3 has 15 amino acids. CDR3 nucleotide sequence: TGTGCCAGCAGCACAAGCGGGGGGTACCAAGAGACCCAGTACTTC. It specifies CASSTSGGYQETQYF.

This chain links TRBV28 with TRBJ2-7; TRBD1 matches at 7 bases. Germline CDR1 MDHEN, CDR2 SYDVKM. CDR3 length equals 13 residues. Trimming took 5 bases from V and 2 from J; bases not matched to a gene: 3. The CDR3 nucleotides are TGTGCCAGCAGTCGACAGGGTCCCTACGAGCAGTACTTC. This encodes CASSRQGPYEQYF.

The V gene is TRBV19, the J gene TRBJ2-1, with a tentative D call TRBD2 (5 bases). The CDR3 has 15 amino acids. V was shortened by 1 base and J by 6 bases, with 13 bases between the two germline ends. The germline V gene encodes CDR1 LNHDA and CDR2 SQIVND (reference sequence). The CDR3 DNA reads TGTGCCAGTAGTATAGGGTCAAAGAGGGTCAATGAGCAGTTCTTC. Its translation: CASSIGSKRVNEQFF.

The chain carries TRBV10-3 and TRBJ2-1, with 8 bases matching TRBD2. Trimming cost V 6 bases and J 0 bases; bases outside gene matches: 1. Germline lookup yields CDR1 ENHRY and CDR2 SYGVKD. The CDR3 totals 14 residues. The CDR3 reads CAIRSGSSYNEQFF. CDR3 DNA: TGTGCCATCAGGAGCGGGAGCTCCTACAATGAGCAGTTCTTC.

V is TRBV19 and J is TRBJ1-1; D unresolved. Germline values: CDR1 LNHDA, CDR2 SQIVND (reference sequence). The V and J ends lost 3 bases and 3 bases respectively, with 8 bases between them. This CDR3 is 13 amino acids long. This CDR3 reads CASSIMPDTEAFF. CDR3 bases: TGTGCCAGTAGTATTATGCCGGACACTGAAGCTTTCTTT.

The genes are TRBV6-5 and TRBJ2-7; no clear D gene. The CDR3 has 13 residues. In germline, CDR1 is MNHEY, CDR2 SVGAGI. V lost 2 bases and J 3 bases, leaving 8 bases between the germline ends. The CDR3, as DNA: TGTGCCAGCAGTTACAGTAGTAACTACGAGCAGTACTTC. It encodes CASSYSSNYEQYF.

This chain uses TRBV9 with TRBJ2-1; 9 bases are a match to TRBD1. The junction had 8 bases not matched to a gene; V was cut back by 4 bases and J by 6 bases. CDR1 and CDR2 from the germline V gene are SGDLS and YYNGEE. This CDR3 has 15 amino acids. CDR3 nucleotides: TGTGCCAGCAGCCCGACGGGACAGGGTCTCAATGAGCAGTTCTTC. It is translated as CASSPTGQGLNEQFF.

J is TRBJ2-5 and V is TRBV29-1, with 12 positions matching TRBD2. The V segment lost 5 bases and the J segment 4 bases; nucleotides outside the gene matches: 5. The V gene's germline CDR1 is SQVTM and CDR2 ANQGSEA. This CDR3 is built from 14 residues. The CDR3 here is CSVTRTSGTETQYF. In DNA, the CDR3 is TGCAGCGTTACCAGGACTAGCGGGACAGAGACCCAGTACTTC. Full variable domain (outside the CDR3, taken from reference TRBV29-1 and TRBJ2-5): SAVISQKPSRDICQRGTSLTIQCQVDSQVTMMFWYRQQPGQSLTLIATANQGSEATYESGFVIDKFPISRPNLTFSTLTVSNMSPEDSSIYLCSVTRTSGTETQYFGPGTRLLVL.

The chain employs TRBV6-6 and TRBJ2-7; 9 bases are a match to TRBD1. This CDR3 spans 13 amino acids. V lost 7 bases and J lost 5; bases outside the gene matches: 6. CDR1 MNHNY and CDR2 SVGAGI come from the germline V gene (reference sequence). The CDR3 region has the DNA TGTGCCAGCACCTACAGGGGGCTAAACGAGCAGTACTTC. As protein: CASTYRGLNEQYF.

The chain links TRBV7-2 to TRBJ2-2; 11 nucleotides line up with TRBD2. Unmatched junction bases numbered 1, after V lost 1 base and J lost 3 bases. The CDR3 length is 16 residues. Germline loops: CDR1 SGHTA, CDR2 FQGNSA. The CDR3 nucleotides are TGTGCCAGCAGCTTAGTACTAGCGGGAGACACCGGGGAGCTGTTTTTT. It specifies CASSLVLAGDTGELFF.

The V call is TRBV19, the J call TRBJ2-4; 9 positions match TRBD1. CDR3 length equals 13 residues. The V segment lost 7 bases and the J segment 4 bases; nucleotides outside the gene matches: 2. Germline V gene lookup returns CDR1 LNHDA and CDR2 SQIVND (reference sequence). The CDR3: CASMGQGKNIQYF. CDR3 nucleotide sequence: TGTGCCAGTATGGGACAGGGTAAAAACATTCAGTACTTC.

V and J are TRBV4-1 and TRBJ1-5, with 7 bases that match TRBD1. CDR3 length: 17 amino acids. The V segment lost 0 bases and the J segment 6 bases; nucleotides outside the gene matches: 11. CDR1 and CDR2 from the germline V gene are MGHRA and YSYEKL. The CDR3 coding sequence is TGCGCCAGCAGCCAAGATCGAGGGGGAAGGGGGCCTCAGCCCCAGCATTTT. It codes for CASSQDRGGRGPQPQHF.

This rearrangement joins TRBV30 to TRBJ2-1; 10 nucleotides agree with TRBD2. V lost 1 base and J lost 3; bases outside the gene matches: 15. Per germline, CDR1 GTSNPN and CDR2 SVGIG (reference sequence). The CDR3 spans 19 residues. For the CDR3, the DNA is TGTGCCTGGAGTGGGGCAGGGACTTCTAGCGGGAGCCTCTACAATGAGCAGTTCTTC. Encoded protein: CAWSGAGTSSGSLYNEQFF. Full variable domain (rest looked up from reference TRBV30 and TRBJ2-1): SQTIHQWPATLVQPVGSPLSLECTVEGTSNPNLYWYRQAAGRGLQLLFYSVGIGQISSEVPQNLSASRPQDRQFILSSKKLLLSDSGFYLCAWSGAGTSSGSLYNEQFFGPGTRLTVL.

This clone was counted between two and nine times. This rearrangement joins TRBV6-1 to TRBJ2-2; 10 bases match TRBD2. The CDR3 extends over 15 amino acids. With V trimmed by 7 bases and J by 5 bases, 7 bases remained unmatched. The germline gives CDR1 MNHNS, CDR2 SASEGT. The CDR3: CASTTLAGPTGELFF. Written as DNA, the CDR3 is TGTGCCAGCACTACACTAGCGGGACCGACCGGGGAGCTGTTTTTT.

The chain has TRBV10-1 and TRBJ2-1; 13 bases match TRBD2. The CDR3 has 18 residues. V trimming: 8 bases; J trimming: 7 bases; junction bases outside the gene matches: 17. Germline V lookup: CDR1 WNHNN, CDR2 SYGVQD (reference sequence). The CDR3: CASAPPGLAGSRRNEQFF. The CDR3 nucleotides are TGCGCCAGCGCCCCTCCGGGACTAGCGGGAAGCCGCAGGAATGAGCAGTTCTTC.